This TCR beta chain was recovered during a study of regulatory T cells in long-lasting Graves disease. About the study: Positive TSH receptor antibodies alongside over 5 years of antithyroid drugs were what marked Graves' disease as persistent. Study-wide results and caveats: Reduced TCR diversity was observed in persistent Graves' patients versus newly diagnosed patients. Persistent disease samples used TRBV28, TRBJ1-2 and TRBJ2-5 preferentially.

Sequencing libraries for TCR beta were prepared with iRepertoire HTBI primers and Arm-PCR of CDR3 regions. In the authors' methods: Taken together, the samples had 62 TRBV and more than 12 TRBJ segments identified. TCRdb reprocessed the multiplex PCR reads via MiXCR and lists one record per CDR3 protein. The V and J calls follow TCRdb's processing rather than the paper's. The repertoire holds roughly 500,000 distinct CDR3 sequences, around a fifth seen once, with about 7% in the top ten. Time point: persistent/refractory GD, antithyroid drugs over 5 years with positive TRAb. Researchers made the TCR library from RNA that was extracted from PBMCs. Trimming stripped 0 bases from V and 2 bases from J, with 10 bases between. Germline V gene lookup returns CDR1 LGHDT and CDR2 YNNKEL (reference sequence). This CDR3 has 15 amino acids. As to this clonotype: What it recognizes is unknown.

This sequence was found in a female donor with Graves disease. Sequencing was performed on peripheral blood mononuclear cells (PBMCs), taken when the disease was refractory, from a patient treated with antithyroid drugs. This sequence joins TRBV3-1 and TRBJ1-2, with no clear D. This CDR3 is CASSQDQGLNYGYTF. CDR3 bases: TGTGCCAGCAGCCAAGATCAAGGACTGAACTATGGCTACACCTTC. The whole variable domain, filled in from reference TRBV3-1 and TRBJ1-2, reads DTAVSQTPKYLVTQMGNDKSIKCEQNLGHDTMYWYKQDSKKFLKIMFSYNNKELIINETVPNRFSPKSPDKAHLNLHINSLELGDSAVYFCASSQDQGLNYGYTFGSGTRLTVV.